The 23 T cell receptor beta chains in this list originate from one sample, sequenced in a study of blood T cell repertoires in COVID-19. Data came from immunoSEQ multiplex PCR; TCRdb stores just in-frame clones and leaves some out. The sample consists of about 160,000 clones, over 80% of them appearing once. The material sequenced was peripheral blood. The receptors derive from a woman between 50 and 59 years old with acute or convalescent COVID-19.

The chain carries TRBV5-6 and TRBJ1-5, with 9 positions matching TRBD1. Germline V gene data show CDR1 as SGHDT and CDR2 as YYEEEE. The V gene end was trimmed by 1 base and the J gene end by 0 bases; junction bases not matched to a gene: 11. The length of the CDR3 is 19 residues. CDR3 protein: CASSLTGQGTFYSNQPQHF. Here the CDR3 DNA reads TGTGCCAGCAGCTTGACGGGACAGGGAACTTTCTATAGCAATCAGCCCCAGCATTTT.

The rearrangement joins TRBV19 to TRBJ2-3; unclear D gene. The CDR3 is 12 amino acids. With 3 bases removed from V and 3 bases from J, the gap between germline ends came to 4 bases. CDR1 is LNHDA, CDR2 SQIVND, per germline (reference sequence). The CDR3 coding sequence is TGTGCCAGTAGTATTTCAACAGATACGCAGTATTTT. As protein: CASSISTDTQYF. The entire variable domain, with the rest obtained from reference TRBV19 and TRBJ2-3, is as follows: DGGITQSPKYLFRKEGQNVTLSCEQNLNHDAMYWYRQDPGQGLRLIYYSQIVNDFQKGDIAEGYSVSREKKESFPLTVTSAQKNPTAFYLCASSISTDTQYFGPGTRLTVL.

The J gene is TRBJ1-6, the V gene TRBV11-2; 8 nucleotides line up with TRBD1. The CDR3 is made up of 15 amino acids. Germline V gives CDR1 SGHAT, CDR2 FQNNGV. V shed 5 bases and J 10 bases; nucleotides not matched to a gene: 10. The DNA for the CDR3 is TGTGCCAGCAGCCATCAACAGGGGGTAGGGTCACCCCTCCACTTT. It yields the protein CASSHQQGVGSPLHF.

The genes are TRBV6-2 or TRBV6-3 and TRBJ1-5; TRBD1 matches 7 bases. Per the germline V gene, CDR1 is MNHEY and CDR2 is SVGEGT. Losses at the gene ends were 6 bases for V and 5 bases for J; bases not matched to a gene: 13. This CDR3 comprises 16 residues. As DNA, the CDR3 is TGTGCCAGCAGCCCATCGACAGGGAAGGAGGATCAGCCCCAGCATTTT. Translation gives CASSPSTGKEDQPQHF.

The chain is built from TRBV5-1 and TRBJ2-7; 7 bases line up with TRBD1. The CDR3 is 13 amino acids. Germline CDR1 and CDR2: SGHRS and YFSETQ. Germline trimming cut 0 bases from V and 11 bases from J; bases unmatched to any gene: 8. In nucleotides, the CDR3 is TGCGCCAGCAGCTTGGAGACGCAGGGGGATAAGTACTTC. This gives the protein CASSLETQGDKYF.

The chain carries TRBV4-1 and TRBJ1-4; no clear D gene. Trimming cost V 0 bases and J 6 bases, with 8 bases left between them. This CDR3 has 14 amino acids. The germline V gene encodes CDR1 MGHRA and CDR2 YSYEKL. The CDR3 here is CASSQDLADEKLFF. CDR3 DNA sequence: TGCGCCAGCAGCCAAGATTTAGCGGATGAAAAACTGTTTTTT.

CDR3 sequence (DNA): TGTGCCATCAGTGAGGGAGGCTATGGCTACACCTTC. Translating it yields CAISEGGYGYTF. The chain couples TRBV10-3 to TRBJ1-2; D gene ambiguous. V was clipped by 2 bases and J by 4 bases, with 5 bases between them. This CDR3 has 12 amino acids. Per germline, CDR1 ENHRY and CDR2 SYGVKD.

The chain joins TRBV19 to TRBJ2-1; TRBD1 might be the D (5 bases). This CDR3 comprises 14 residues. Trimming took 1 base from V and 4 from J, leaving 8 bases between them. CDR1 and CDR2 (germline): LNHDA, SQIVND (reference sequence). The CDR3 protein is CASSIVTEYNEQFF. The CDR3 nucleotides read TGTGCCAGTAGTATAGTGACAGAATACAATGAGCAGTTCTTC.

V usage is TRBV2 and J usage is TRBJ1-1, with 8 bases that match TRBD1. J lost 8 bases, V lost 4 bases, and 6 bases had no gene match. CDR1 SNHLY and CDR2 FYNNEI come from the germline V gene. CDR3 length: 13 amino acids. In nucleotides, the CDR3 is TGTGCCAGCAGTGGACAGGGGCAAATCGAAGCTTTCTTT. Translated: CASSGQGQIEAFF.

The chain uses TRBV6-5 and TRBJ1-6; no clear D gene. This CDR3 has 14 amino acids. V lost 2 bases and J 8 bases, leaving 10 bases between the germline ends. Germline V CDR1 and CDR2: MNHEY, SVGAGI. DNA of the CDR3: TGTGCCAGCAGTTACATCACAGAGCATTCACCCCTCCACTTT. The encoded protein is CASSYITEHSPLHF.

This clone showed up just once. This chain uses TRBV7-6 with TRBJ1-5, with D uncertain. CDR3 length: 13 amino acids. In germline, CDR1 is SGHVS, CDR2 FNYEAQ. V lost 1 base, J lost 5 bases, and 6 bases lay in between. The CDR3 DNA follows: TGTGCCAGCAGCTTAGGCGTGGATCAGCCCCAGCATTTT. Its translation is CASSLGVDQPQHF.

This clone was observed a handful of times. The chain links TRBV28 to TRBJ2-7, with 9 bases fitting TRBD1. CDR1 and CDR2 (germline): MDHEN, SYDVKM. The CDR3 has 17 residues. J gave up 4 bases and V 1 base, and 11 bases lay outside the gene matches. DNA for the CDR3: TGTGCCAGCAGTTTATACGCGGGGCGGGACAGGGCGTACGAGCAGTACTTC. Amino acid sequence: CASSLYAGRDRAYEQYF.

The chain is built from TRBV7-8 and TRBJ2-4, with D perhaps TRBD1 (7 bases). The ends were cut back, 8 bases at V and 6 bases at J, with 14 bases in the middle. The CDR3 runs 13 residues. CDR1 is SGHVS, CDR2 FQNEAQ, per germline. In nucleotides, the CDR3 is TGTGCCAGCTCCAGGGGGGACGGAAACATTCAGTACTTC. Its translation: CASSRGDGNIQYF.

The gene calls are TRBV6-5 and TRBJ2-5, with D tentatively TRBD1 (6 bases). V was pared by 7 bases and J by 3 bases, with 12 bases between. Germline V gene lookup returns CDR1 MNHEY and CDR2 SVGAGI. The CDR3 loop spans 13 amino acids. CDR3 nucleotide sequence: TGTGCCAGCATCCCCGGGACAAAAGAGACCCAGTACTTC. Protein sequence: CASIPGTKETQYF.

This clone has a single count. The chain combines TRBV10-3 with TRBJ1-1; D ambiguous. The CDR3 has 13 residues. CDR1 is ENHRY and CDR2 is SYGVKD in the germline V gene. Between the trimmed V and J ends, which lost 5 bases and 1 base, there was a span of 8 bases. CDR3: CAISTEENTEAFF. The CDR3 region has the DNA TGTGCCATCAGTACCGAGGAGAACACTGAAGCTTTCTTT.

The CDR3 DNA reads as TGTGCCAGCAGCCCGGGACAGGACCCCTATGGCTACACCTTC. Its translation: CASSPGQDPYGYTF. The chain recombines TRBV13 with TRBJ1-2; TRBD1 aligns across 8 bases. This CDR3 comprises 14 residues. Germline V gives CDR1 PRHDT, CDR2 FYEKMQ (reference sequence). The V gene end was trimmed by 5 bases and the J gene end by 4 bases; junction bases not matched to a gene: 6.

This sequence joins TRBV24-1 and TRBJ1-2; D unresolved. The CDR3 is 14 amino acids. Trimming took off 1 base at V and 2 bases at J, with 7 bases between the two ends. Per germline, CDR1 KGHDR and CDR2 SFDVKD. CDR3 DNA sequence: TGTGCCACCAGTGATTTCACAGAGAACTATGGCTACACCTTC. Translated, it gives CATSDFTENYGYTF.

The chain joins TRBV19 to TRBJ2-7; perhaps TRBD1 as D (6 bases). The CDR3 spans 14 residues. V was pared by 5 bases and J by 5 bases, with 16 bases between. Germline V gives CDR1 LNHDA, CDR2 SQIVND (reference sequence). The CDR3 nucleotides are TGTGCCAGTAGTCCAGGGACACGAGGAAACGAGCAGTACTTC. This sequence encodes CASSPGTRGNEQYF.

The genes are TRBV5-4 and TRBJ2-1, with a weak D call TRBD2 (6 bases). The CDR3 is 14 amino acids. The germline gives CDR1 SGHNT, CDR2 YYREEE (reference sequence). The V end was cut by 4 bases, the J end by 7 bases, with 15 bases between. This CDR3 reads CASSLPGARNEQFF. DNA for the CDR3: TGTGCCAGCAGCCTCCCGGGAGCACGGAATGAGCAGTTCTTC.

The CDR3 DNA follows: TGTGCCATCAGGCCCGGGGGGTGGGAGAGCGATGAAGCTTTCTTT. Residues: CAIRPGGWESDEAFF. The rearrangement joins TRBV10-3 to TRBJ1-1, with D tentatively TRBD1 (5 bases). CDR1 is ENHRY and CDR2 is SYGVKD in the germline V gene. The CDR3 runs 15 residues. V gave up 6 bases and J gave up 7 bases, with 21 bases separating them.

This chain links TRBV5-1 with TRBJ2-1, with D perhaps matching TRBD2 (6 bases). The CDR3 is 13 amino acids. From germline, CDR1 is SGHRS and CDR2 YFSETQ. V was shortened by 0 bases and J by 9 bases, with 10 bases between the two germline ends. Written as DNA, the CDR3 is TGCGCCAGCAGCTTGGCTCTGGAGGGTGAGCAGTTCTTC. Its protein is CASSLALEGEQFF.

The chain recombines TRBV24-1 with TRBJ1-2; TRBD1 might be the D (6 bases). Germline values: CDR1 KGHDR, CDR2 SFDVKD. CDR3 size: 14 residues. The V end was cut by 4 bases, the J end by 4 bases, with 12 bases between. The CDR3 nucleotides are TGTGCCACCAGTGACCCCGGGACAACCTATGGCTACACCTTC. Translated, it gives CATSDPGTTYGYTF.

This clone was counted a few times. Here the CDR3 reads CAWSVGGPYGYTF. The DNA for the CDR3 is TGTGCCTGGAGTGTCGGCGGGCCCTATGGCTACACCTTC. The gene calls are TRBV30 and TRBJ1-2, with D uncertain. The CDR3 runs 13 residues. Trimming took 0 bases from V and 4 from J, leaving 9 bases between them. In germline, CDR1 is GTSNPN, CDR2 SVGIG (reference sequence).